The 18 T cell receptor beta chains given below trace back to one sample, sequenced in a study of CD8+ T cells in alopecia areata. After isolation, RNA underwent reverse transcription to generate cDNA as the sequencing template. This table comes from immunoSEQ multiplex PCR, and its TCRdb copy is limited to in-frame clones, with some not included. This table has more than 200,000 clones, 64% appearing once. Treatment specified: oral pan-JAK inhibitor, 5-10 mg twice daily. The sample here was CD4+ T cells sorted from blood, taken at week 4, from a patient treated with tofacitinib. Receptors originate from a human donor with alopecia areata.

The V and J genes are TRBV9 and TRBJ1-6; D call uncertain. Germline assignment: CDR1 SGDLS and CDR2 YYNGEE. V shed 3 bases and J shed 9 bases, with 13 bases lying between them. CDR3 length: 14 amino acids. CDR3 DNA: TGTGCCAGCAGCGGAGGACGGCCTTCTTCACCCCTCCACTTT. Protein: CASSGGRPSSPLHF. Full variable domain (missing parts from reference TRBV9 and TRBJ1-6): DSGVTQTPKHLITATGQRVTLRCSPRSGDLSVYWYQQSLDQGLQFLIQYYNGEERAKGNILERFSAQQFPDLHSELNLSSLELGDSALYFCASSGGRPSSPLHFGNGTRLTVT.

The chain combines TRBV18 with TRBJ1-1; D is ambiguous. V lost 5 bases and J lost 5, with 12 bases in between. Germline V lookup: CDR1 KGHSH, CDR2 LQKENI. This CDR3 comprises 13 residues. The CDR3 sequence: CASSINGETEAFF. The CDR3 bases are TGTGCCAGCTCAATCAACGGGGAAACTGAAGCTTTCTTT.

This chain joins TRBV28 and TRBJ2-7, with 9 bases matching TRBD2. Germline V lookup: CDR1 MDHEN, CDR2 SYDVKM. With 6 bases clipped from V and 3 bases from J, the junction kept 6 bases outside the gene matches. This CDR3 contains 14 residues. The CDR3 region has the DNA TGTGCCAGCAGCGCGGGGGGGGCCGGCTACGAGCAGTACTTC. As protein: CASSAGGAGYEQYF.

V is TRBV7-8 and J is TRBJ2-1; D gene unclear. This CDR3 has 13 residues. Deletions cut 5 bases from V and 6 bases from J, with 11 bases between. Germline V gene data show CDR1 as SGHVS and CDR2 as FQNEAQ. Here the CDR3 DNA reads TGTGCCAGCAGCGGTAGGTCCGGCAATGAGCAGTTCTTC. Translation: CASSGRSGNEQFF. Looking up the rest from reference TRBV7-8 and TRBJ2-1 gives the full variable domain: GAGVSQSPRYKVAKRGQDVALRCDPISGHVSLFWYQQALGQGPEFLTYFQNEAQLDKSGLPSDRFFAERPEGSVSTLKIQRTQQEDSAVYLCASSGRSGNEQFFGPGTRLTVL.

The chain is built from TRBV29-1 and TRBJ2-1, with D hard to call. V gave up 0 bases and J gave up 8 bases, with 8 bases separating them. Germline lookup yields CDR1 SQVTM and CDR2 ANQGSEA. The CDR3 runs 12 residues. Here the CDR3 DNA reads TGCAGCGTTGAAGAAGGCGGAGATGAGCAGTTCTTC. Translating it yields CSVEEGGDEQFF.

This clone occurred once. V is TRBV27 and J is TRBJ2-5, with D perhaps TRBD2 (6 bases). Germline CDR1 MNHEY, CDR2 SMNVEV (reference sequence). V was shortened by 5 bases and J by 5 bases, with 18 bases between the two germline ends. This CDR3 region has 15 residues. CDR3 sequence: CASSPKAGSRETQYF. DNA for the CDR3: TGTGCCAGCAGTCCGAAGGCGGGGTCCCGTGAGACCCAGTACTTC.

This clone was recorded a few times. The sample contains more than one DNA sequence encoding this CDR3. The CDR3 coding sequence is TGCGCCAGCAGCCAGGAATCTTATGGCTACACCTTC. Its translation: CASSQESYGYTF. This rearrangement joins TRBV4-1 to TRBJ1-2; D call uncertain. The germline gives CDR1 MGHRA, CDR2 YSYEKL. Trimming stripped 3 bases from V and 5 bases from J, with 7 bases between. The CDR3 has 12 residues.

This chain links TRBV15 with TRBJ1-2; maybe TRBD1 (5 bases). Germline assignment: CDR1 LNHNV and CDR2 YYDKDF (reference sequence). CDR3 length: 15 residues. With 1 base removed from V and 4 bases from J, the gap between germline ends came to 13 bases. CDR3 loop: CATSRAPGGTYGYTF. DNA of the CDR3: TGTGCCACCAGCAGAGCTCCCGGGGGGACCTATGGCTACACCTTC.

The chain carries TRBV23-1 and TRBJ1-3; tentatively, D is TRBD1 (5 bases). TRBV23-1 is noted as an ORF with a role that remains uncertain. The CDR3 loop spans 14 amino acids. The V and J ends lost 2 bases and 8 bases respectively, with 13 bases between them. The CDR3 DNA is TGCGCCAGCAGTCAAACCGGGGCGGAAGACACCATATATTTT. Amino acids: CASSQTGAEDTIYF.

The chain is built from TRBV5-1 and TRBJ1-2, with no clear D. The ends were cut back, 1 base at V and 7 bases at J, with 11 bases in the middle. Germline V CDR1 and CDR2: SGHRS, YFSETQ. This CDR3 contains 13 residues. The CDR3 region is CASSLSSDGGYTF. In DNA form, the CDR3 reads TGCGCCAGCAGCTTGTCGTCAGATGGTGGCTACACCTTC.

The chain employs TRBV4-3 and TRBJ2-7; 12 positions match TRBD1. V gave up 3 bases and J gave up 2 bases; unmatched junction bases: 5. The CDR3 sequence is 16 residues long. Germline loops: CDR1 LGHNA, CDR2 YSLEER. CDR3 nucleotides: TGCGCCAGCAGCCAGGGGACAGGGGGCAATCCCTACGAGCAGTACTTC. Protein sequence: CASSQGTGGNPYEQYF.

CDR3 protein: CATSSSGGRRGSGANVLTF. The CDR3 nucleotides are TGTGCCACCAGCAGTAGCGGGGGGCGGAGGGGATCTGGGGCCAACGTCCTGACTTTC. The chain carries TRBV15 and TRBJ2-6, with 10 bases identical to TRBD2. V shed 3 bases and J 1 base; nucleotides not matched to a gene: 9. Germline V gene lookup returns CDR1 LNHNV and CDR2 YYDKDF (reference sequence). The CDR3 contains 19 residues.

This clone was seen a few times. J is TRBJ2-7 and V is TRBV11-2; no definite D call. CDR1 is SGHAT, CDR2 FQNNGV, per germline. The CDR3 loop spans 14 amino acids. V was trimmed by 5 bases and J by 0 bases, leaving 11 bases between them. CDR3 DNA sequence: TGTGCCAGCAGCCCCCAGACATACTCCTACGAGCAGTACTTC. Amino acid sequence: CASSPQTYSYEQYF.

The CDR3 reads CSVAWSGGGTQYF. The CDR3 coding sequence is TGCAGCGTTGCGTGGTCAGGGGGTGGGACCCAGTACTTC. The rearrangement joins TRBV29-1 to TRBJ2-5; TRBD1 agrees at 7 bases. The CDR3 covers 13 residues. Germline V CDR1 and CDR2: SQVTM, ANQGSEA. Trimming removed 4 bases from V and 7 bases from J; junction bases left unmatched: 9.

This clone was seen more than once but under ten times. This sequence joins TRBV7-8 and TRBJ1-1; D not resolved. The CDR3 totals 14 residues. Germline V gene sequence: CDR1 SGHVS, CDR2 FQNEAQ. Trimming cost V 1 base and J 1 base, with 7 bases left between them. This CDR3 reads CASSLVSANTEAFF. In DNA, the CDR3 is TGTGCCAGCAGCTTAGTCTCAGCGAACACTGAAGCTTTCTTT.

The chain has TRBV7-9 and TRBJ2-7; D is unresolved. Germline V gene sequence: CDR1 SEHNR, CDR2 FQNEAQ (reference sequence). CDR3 length: 13 amino acids. Trimming removed 1 base from V and 7 bases from J, with 11 bases in between. For the CDR3, the DNA is TGTGCCAGCAGCTTAGAACCCGCGCGAGAGCAGTACTTC. Its translation: CASSLEPAREQYF.

This chain uses TRBV30 with TRBJ1-1, with unresolved D. With 4 bases removed from V and 13 bases from J, the gap between germline ends came to 16 bases. The CDR3 contains 11 residues. CDR1 and CDR2 from the germline V gene are GTSNPN and SVGIG (reference sequence). The CDR3 loop is CAWMTTTKLFF. Written as DNA, the CDR3 is TGTGCCTGGATGACCACTACAAAGCTTTTCTTT.

The chain employs TRBV7-2 and TRBJ2-5; D may correspond to TRBD1 or TRBD2 (5 bases each). Trimming shortened V by 1 base and J by 5 bases, and 17 bases separated the two germline ends. Germline loops: CDR1 SGHTA, CDR2 FQGNSA. The CDR3 is 16 amino acids. CDR3 coding DNA: TGTGCCAGCAGCTTAGGGGGGTCGGGGACGTGGGAGACCCAGTACTTC. Translating it yields CASSLGGSGTWETQYF. The complete variable domain, with remaining parts taken from reference TRBV7-2 and TRBJ2-5, reads GAGVSQSPSNKVTEKGKDVELRCDPISGHTALYWYRQSLGQGLEFLIYFQGNSAPDKSGLPSDRFSAERTGGSVSTLTIQRTQQEDSAVYLCASSLGGSGTWETQYFGPGTRLLVL.